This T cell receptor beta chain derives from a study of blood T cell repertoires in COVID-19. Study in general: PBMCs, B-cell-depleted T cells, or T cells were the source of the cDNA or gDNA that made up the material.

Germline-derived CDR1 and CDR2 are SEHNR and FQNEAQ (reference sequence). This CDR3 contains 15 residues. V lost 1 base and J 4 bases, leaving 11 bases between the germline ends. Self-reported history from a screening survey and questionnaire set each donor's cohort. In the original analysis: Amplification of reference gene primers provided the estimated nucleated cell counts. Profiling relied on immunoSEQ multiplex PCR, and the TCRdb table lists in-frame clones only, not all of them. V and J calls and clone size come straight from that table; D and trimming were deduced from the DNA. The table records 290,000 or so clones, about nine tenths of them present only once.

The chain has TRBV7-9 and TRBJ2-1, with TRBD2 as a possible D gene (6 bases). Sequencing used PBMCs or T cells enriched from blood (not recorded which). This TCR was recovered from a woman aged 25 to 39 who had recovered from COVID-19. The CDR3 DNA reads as TGTGCCAGCAGCTTAGAGCTAGCGTCTTACAATGAGCAGTTCTTC. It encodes CASSLELASYNEQFF.